The entry below gives a single TCR beta chain sequence along with its context. Its antigen remains unidentified. The CDR3 is 14 amino acids. The germline V gene has CDR1 MNHNS and CDR2 SASEGT. V lost 5 bases to trimming and J lost 6 bases; unmatched junction nucleotides: 5. This entry belongs to a study of a mutant IDH1 vaccine in newly diagnosed glioma. About the research overall: Following radiotherapy alone, or alongside temozolomide cycles, vaccination was started after an interval of 4-6 weeks. Patients' prior therapy spanned radiotherapy, temozolomide, or both; most underwent both.

This sample's time point: week 23, last vaccination. Topical imiquimod was applied with each vaccine dose, which held 300 ug of mutant IDH1 20-mer peptide. Astrocytomas that were new, WHO grade 3 or 4, IDH1-mutant and ATRX-lost were present in the donors. Whole-study findings and limits: Detectable vaccine-induced immune responses arose in roughly 93% of patients.

Profiling relied on immunoSEQ multiplex PCR, and the TCRdb table lists in-frame clones only, not all of them. The sample carries tens of thousands of clones, under 90% recorded once. This chain links TRBV6-1 with TRBJ1-5; 9 nucleotides agree with TRBD1. The source of this sequence is a man aged 40-49 years with glioma. Sample: PBMCs, taken from a glioma patient whose treatment included an IDH1 peptide vaccine. The CDR3 DNA sequence: TGTGCCAGCAGTCCGGGACAGGGAATTCAGCCCCAGCATTTT. Translating gives CASSPGQGIQPQHF.